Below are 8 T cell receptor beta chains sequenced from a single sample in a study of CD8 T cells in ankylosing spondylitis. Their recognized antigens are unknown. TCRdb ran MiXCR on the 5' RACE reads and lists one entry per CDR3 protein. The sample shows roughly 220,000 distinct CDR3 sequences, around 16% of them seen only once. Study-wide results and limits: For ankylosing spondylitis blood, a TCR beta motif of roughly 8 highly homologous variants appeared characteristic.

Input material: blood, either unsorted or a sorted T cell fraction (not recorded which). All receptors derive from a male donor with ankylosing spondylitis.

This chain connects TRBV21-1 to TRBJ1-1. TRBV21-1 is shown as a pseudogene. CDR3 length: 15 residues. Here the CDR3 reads CASTTSGTDGTEAFF. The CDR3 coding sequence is TGTGCCAGCACTACAAGCGGAACTGATGGGACTGAAGCTTTCTTT.

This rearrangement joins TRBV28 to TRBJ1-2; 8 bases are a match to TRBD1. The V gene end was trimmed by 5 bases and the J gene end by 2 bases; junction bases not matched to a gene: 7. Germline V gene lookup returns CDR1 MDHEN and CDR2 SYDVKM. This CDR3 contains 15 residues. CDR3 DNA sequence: TGTGCCAGCAGTCCTGGGACAGGAACCAACTATGGCTACACCTTC. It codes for CASSPGTGTNYGYTF.

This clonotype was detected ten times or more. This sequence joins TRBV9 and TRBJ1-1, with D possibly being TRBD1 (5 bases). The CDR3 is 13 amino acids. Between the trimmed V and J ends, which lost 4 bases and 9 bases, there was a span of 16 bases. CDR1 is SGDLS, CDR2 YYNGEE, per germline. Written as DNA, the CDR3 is TGTGCCAGCAGCCCTCCTGGGGGGAGTCAAGCTTTCTTT. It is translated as CASSPPGGSQAFF.

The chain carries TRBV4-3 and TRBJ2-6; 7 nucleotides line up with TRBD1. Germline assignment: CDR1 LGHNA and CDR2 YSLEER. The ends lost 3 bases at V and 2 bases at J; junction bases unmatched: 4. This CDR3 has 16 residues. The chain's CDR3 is CASSQDRNPGANVLTF. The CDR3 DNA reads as TGCGCCAGCAGCCAGGACAGGAACCCTGGGGCCAACGTCCTGACTTTC.

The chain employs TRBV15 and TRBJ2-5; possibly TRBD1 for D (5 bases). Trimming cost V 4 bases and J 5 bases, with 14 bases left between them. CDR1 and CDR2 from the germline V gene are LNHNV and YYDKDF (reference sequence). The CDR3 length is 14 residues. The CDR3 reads CATSNSGQPETQYF. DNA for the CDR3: TGTGCCACCAGCAATTCCGGACAACCGGAGACCCAGTACTTC. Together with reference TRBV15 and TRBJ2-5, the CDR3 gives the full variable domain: DAMVIQNPRYQVTQFGKPVTLSCSQTLNHNVMYWYQQKSSQAPKLLFHYYDKDFNNEADTPDNFQSRRPNTSFCFLDIRSPGLGDTAMYLCATSNSGQPETQYFGPGTRLLVL.

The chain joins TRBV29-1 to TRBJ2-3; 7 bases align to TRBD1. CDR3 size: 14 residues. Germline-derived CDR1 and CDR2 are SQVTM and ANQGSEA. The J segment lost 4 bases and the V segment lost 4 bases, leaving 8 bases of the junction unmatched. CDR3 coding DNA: TGCAGCGTTGCGGACAGGAAAAGGGCAGATACGCAGTATTTT. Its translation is CSVADRKRADTQYF.

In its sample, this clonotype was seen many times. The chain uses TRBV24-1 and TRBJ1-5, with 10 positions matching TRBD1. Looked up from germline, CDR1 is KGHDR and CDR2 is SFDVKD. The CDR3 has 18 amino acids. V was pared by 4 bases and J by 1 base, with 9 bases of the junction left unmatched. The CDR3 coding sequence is TGTGCCACCAGTGAGACGGGACAGGGGCTTAAGAGCAATCAGCCCCAGCATTTT. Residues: CATSETGQGLKSNQPQHF.

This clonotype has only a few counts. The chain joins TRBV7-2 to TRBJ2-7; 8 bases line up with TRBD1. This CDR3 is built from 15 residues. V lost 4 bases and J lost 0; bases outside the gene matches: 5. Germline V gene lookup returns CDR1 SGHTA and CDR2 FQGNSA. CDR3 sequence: CASSSPDRDSYEQYF. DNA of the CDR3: TGTGCCAGCAGCTCCCCGGACAGGGACTCCTACGAGCAGTACTTC.